The present T cell receptor beta chain was sequenced within a study of cytomegalovirus exposure and HLA in healthy donors. Study conclusions and caveats: Most of the CMV-associated TCR beta chains (in a later analysis) appeared to be HLA-restricted. Analysis performed later found roughly 17,000 TCR beta sequences associated with HLA alleles at 0.05 false discovery rate.

As concerns this clone: The antigen is unknown.

This PCR relied on a set of 60 Vbeta primers and 13 Jbeta primers. Original analysis: Per a later analysis, the number of unique TCR beta chains was 75 million to 90 million, of which 9 million to 14 million were shared. TCRdb's table, derived via immunoSEQ multiplex PCR, lists solely in-frame clones and lacks some. From that table come the V and J calls and clone size; the DNA was used to work out D and trimming. There are roughly 97,000 clones in the sample; over 9% occur only once, and around 5.9% lies in the top ten. This receptor was obtained from a man aged 40-55 years in good health and CMV-seropositive. The sequenced material came from PBMCs.

CDR3: CASSPTTGGDEQYF. The CDR3 DNA follows: TGTGCCAGTAGTCCGACGACAGGGGGCGACGAGCAGTACTTC. This chain links TRBV19 with TRBJ2-7, with 10 bases matching TRBD1. This CDR3 has 14 residues. CDR1 is LNHDA, CDR2 SQIVND, per germline (reference sequence). Germline trimming cut 5 bases from V and 5 bases from J; bases unmatched to any gene: 6.